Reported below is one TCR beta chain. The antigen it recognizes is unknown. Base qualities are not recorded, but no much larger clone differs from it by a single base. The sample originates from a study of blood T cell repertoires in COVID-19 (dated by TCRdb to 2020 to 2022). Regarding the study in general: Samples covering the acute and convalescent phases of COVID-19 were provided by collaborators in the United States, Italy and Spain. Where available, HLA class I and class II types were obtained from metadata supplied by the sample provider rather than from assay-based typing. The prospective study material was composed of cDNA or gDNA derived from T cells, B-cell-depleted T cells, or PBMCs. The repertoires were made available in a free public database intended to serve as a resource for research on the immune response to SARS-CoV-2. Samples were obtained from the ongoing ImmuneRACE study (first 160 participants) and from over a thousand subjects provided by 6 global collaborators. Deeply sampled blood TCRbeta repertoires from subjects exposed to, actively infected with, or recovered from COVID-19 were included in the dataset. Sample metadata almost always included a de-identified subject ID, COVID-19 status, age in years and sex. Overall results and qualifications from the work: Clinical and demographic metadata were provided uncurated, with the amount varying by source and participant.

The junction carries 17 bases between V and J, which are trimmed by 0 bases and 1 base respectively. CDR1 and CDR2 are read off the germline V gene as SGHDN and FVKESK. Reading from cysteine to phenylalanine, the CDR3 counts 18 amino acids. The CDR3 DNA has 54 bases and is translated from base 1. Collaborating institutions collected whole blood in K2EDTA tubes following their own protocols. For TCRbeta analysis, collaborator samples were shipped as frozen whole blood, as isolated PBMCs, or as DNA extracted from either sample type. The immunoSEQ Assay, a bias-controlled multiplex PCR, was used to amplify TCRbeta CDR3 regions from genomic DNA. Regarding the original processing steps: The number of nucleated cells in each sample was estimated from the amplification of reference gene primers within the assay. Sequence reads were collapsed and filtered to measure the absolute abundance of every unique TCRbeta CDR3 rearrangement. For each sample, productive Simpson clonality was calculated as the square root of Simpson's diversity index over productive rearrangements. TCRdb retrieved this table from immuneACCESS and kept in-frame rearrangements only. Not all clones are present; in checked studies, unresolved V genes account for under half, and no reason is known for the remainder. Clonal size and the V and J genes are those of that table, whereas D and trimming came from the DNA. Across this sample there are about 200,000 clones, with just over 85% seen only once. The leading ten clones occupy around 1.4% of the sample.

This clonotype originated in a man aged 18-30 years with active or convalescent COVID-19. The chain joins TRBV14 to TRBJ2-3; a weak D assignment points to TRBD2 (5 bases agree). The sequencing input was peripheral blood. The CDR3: CASSQDIRGSGRTDTQYF. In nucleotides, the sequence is TGTGCCAGCAGCCAAGATATACGCGGAAGCGGACGCACAGATACGCAGTATTTT.